This record looks at one TCR beta chain sequence and its context. What it binds is unknown. This sample is drawn from a study of PD-L1 blockade in urothelial cancer. Germline-derived CDR1 and CDR2 are SGHTA and FQGNSA. This CDR3 is built from 16 residues. Trimming took 2 bases from V and 6 from J; bases not matched to a gene: 10. Sequencing used immunoSEQ multiplex PCR; TCRdb keeps in-frame clones, though not all of them. The sample carries around 71,000 clones, around four fifths recorded once. Stated time point: pretreatment peripheral blood. Every patient provided from 1 to 8 samples, collected pretreatment and on-treatment. Overall study findings and caveats: Durable-benefit patients expanded tumor-associated blood clones more at 3 weeks.

The clonotype originates from a man in his forties with urothelial cancer. Sequences were derived from PBMCs, sampled around atezolizumab (anti-PD-L1) treatment. The chain joins TRBV7-2 to TRBJ2-3, with TRBD2 identical over 8 bases. CDR3 amino acids: CASSLYGRAGKDTQYF. The CDR3 coding sequence is TGTGCCAGCAGCTTATACGGGAGGGCCGGGAAGGATACGCAGTATTTT.